This T cell receptor beta chain was sequenced for a study of T cell changes during pregnancy in multiple sclerosis. Sequencing was performed with immunoSEQ multiplex PCR; in TCRdb, only in-frame clones are kept and a portion is missing. The sample lists roughly 35,000 clones; about nine tenths were seen once. Trimming removed 5 bases at V and 1 base at J, with 6 bases between. Germline assignment: CDR1 KGHSH and CDR2 LQKENI. There are 13 residues in the CDR3. The receptor comes from a female donor with multiple sclerosis, enrolled in a pregnancy study. The genes are TRBV18 and TRBJ1-5; D may be TRBD1 (6 bases). Sequencing was performed on CD8+ T cells from peripheral blood mononuclear cells, taken before pregnancy. The CDR3 protein is CASSGGSNQPQHF. The DNA of the CDR3 is TGTGCCAGCTCAGGGGGCAGCAATCAGCCCCAGCATTTT.